This TCR beta chain was identified during a study of CD8+ T cells in alopecia areata (dated by TCRdb to the late 2010s). Notes on the research overall: The treated patients, all with moderate-to-severe alopecia areata, were enrolled in an open-label pilot trial of oral tofacitinib given at 5 to 10 mg twice daily. Patients received tofacitinib for 6 to 18 months and were then followed off drug for 6 months to check for delayed response and recurrence. For the treated patients, the SALT score, which quantifies what percentage of scalp surface area is affected, served as the measure of disease severity. In both human patients and the C3H/HeJ mouse model, the study applied high-throughput TCRbeta sequencing to look at T cell clonal expansion in alopecia areata. On the human side, TCRbeta sequencing was run on scalp tissue and on sorted CD4+ and CD8+ peripheral blood T cells from healthy controls and from alopecia areata patients with either patchy or totalis/universalis disease. Tofacitinib-treated patients had biopsies at baseline and at 4 and 24 weeks of treatment, with a later scalp biopsy in several patients. Clonality in the scalp was compared among normal scalp (n=4), patchy alopecia areata scalp (n=8), and alopecia totalis/universalis scalp (n=8). RNA was extracted with the PAXgene miRNA kit for fixed scalp, the miRNeasy kit for PBMCs, and the RNeasy kit for mouse skin. TCRbeta CDR3 regions were amplified by immunoSEQ multiplex PCR with 35 Vbeta forward and 13 Jbeta reverse primers.

Library preparation used the immunoSEQ multiplex PCR assay. To provide template for TCR sequencing, every sample had RNA extracted and reverse transcribed into cDNA. SuperScript III was used for first-strand cDNA synthesis, primed with a 2:1 mix of oligo-dT and random hexamers. Amplification bias was assessed with a synthetic immune receptor repertoire, and residual bias was removed computationally. As for how the authors treated the data: Raw reads were preprocessed for error removal, and CDR3 was defined according to IMGT conventions as running from the conserved cysteine to phenylalanine. Clonality was computed by normalizing Shannon entropy by log2 of the number of productive unique TCRs and subtracting the result from 1. Whether each scalp clone was CD4 or CD8 was inferred by checking scalp TCRbeta sequences against the CD4 and CD8 repertoires from sorted blood. Imported from immuneACCESS, the table was reduced by TCRdb to in-frame sequences with V and J called. These copies leave out some clones; in studies compared against another copy, an unresolved V gene accounts for under half, and the cause of the remainder is not known. V, J and clone size reflect that table, while D and trimming were determined from the DNA. This sample has some 180,000 clones in its table, and about 51% of those were observed once. The top ten clones comprise 9.5% to 13% of the sample.

A note on this clone: The antigen it binds to is not known. Qualities for individual bases were not recorded, and no much larger clone is one base off.

The investigation overall reported the following: With tofacitinib, both scalp clonality and the number of expanded CD8+ clones among the top 100 scalp clones went down significantly. Higher clonality and more expanded CD8+ clones were observed in lesional scalp than in normal scalp, particularly in alopecia totalis/universalis, a finding suggestive of antigenic drive. Compared with mice, TCR sequences shared between patients were less clear, possibly partly because of HLA diversity across the patient population. Many expanded lesional clones were found to persist in scalp and blood during tofacitinib treatment, and relapse after treatment cessation may be partly explained by this persistence. Resident alphabeta T cells in normal human skin are also sequenced, complicating scalp TCR repertoire analysis, unlike mouse skin dominated by gammadelta T cells. Because the treated cohort was small and had just a single nonresponder, larger studies are needed to establish links between baseline CD8+ expansion and response.

This specimen's treatment or condition label, per the study, means: oral pan-JAK inhibitor, 5-10 mg twice daily. Peripheral blood and lesional scalp punch biopsies were obtained from patients with alopecia areata. PBMCs were isolated by density centrifugation and stained for CD3, CD4 and CD8, after which CD4+ and CD8+ T cells were sorted on a FACSAria. The CDR3 sequence holds 15 residues, the cysteine and phenylalanine included. The DNA shown is the 45-base CDR3, in frame from base 1. V and J lose 3 bases and 4 bases, and a span of 13 bases separates them. CDR1 and CDR2 were assigned from the germline V gene as SNHLY and FYNNEI.

This receptor was obtained from a human donor with alopecia areata. This material consisted of CD8+ T cells sorted from blood, taken at roughly week 52, from a patient treated with tofacitinib. The receptor chain draws on TRBV2 and TRBJ2-1, with a tentative D gene TRBD2 over 5 matching bases. The CDR3 reads as follows: CASSDEGLGYNEQFF. The sequenced DNA: TGTGCCAGCAGTGATGAGGGCCTCGGATACAATGAGCAGTTCTTC. The variable domain in full, with residues beyond the CDR3 obtained from the reference TRBV2 and TRBJ2-1 genes, is EPEVTQTPSHQVTQMGQEVILRCVPISNHLYFYWYRQILGQKVEFLVSFYNNEISEKSEIFDDQFSVERPDGSNFTLKIRSTKLEDSAMYFCASSDEGLGYNEQFFGPGTRLTVL.